The 23 T cell receptor beta chains below were found in one sample sequenced in a study of cytomegalovirus exposure and HLA in healthy donors. Primers for the PCR totalled 60 Vbeta and 13 Jbeta. Produced via immunoSEQ multiplex PCR; TCRdb's table is partial and in-frame only. Of some 200,000 clones in the sample, 75% to 90% were seen once. The specimen was PBMCs. All receptors come from a boy aged 2 to 10 in good health and CMV-seronegative.

The chain employs TRBV11-2 and TRBJ2-1; 12 bases are shared with TRBD2. V lost 10 bases and J lost 3; bases outside the gene matches: 13. Germline CDR1 SGHAT, CDR2 FQNNGV. This CDR3 region has 17 residues. The CDR3, as DNA: TGTGCCACCTCACTGACTAGCGGGAGAACAATCTACAATGAGCAGTTCTTC. This codes for CATSLTSGRTIYNEQFF.

V usage is TRBV7-2 and J usage is TRBJ2-7; no clear D. The germline V gene encodes CDR1 SGHTA and CDR2 FQGNSA. This CDR3 has 11 residues. With 4 bases removed from V and 6 bases from J, the gap between germline ends came to 7 bases. The CDR3 nucleotides read TGTGCCAGCAGCTCCCTCGGCGAGCAGTACTTC. Protein product: CASSSLGEQYF.

Worth noting for this clone: Other DNA sequences in this sample translate to the same CDR3. The genes are TRBV25-1 and TRBJ1-6; 8 positions match TRBD1. CDR1 and CDR2 from the germline V gene are MGHDK and SYGVNS. The CDR3 is made up of 14 amino acids. After removal of 3 bases from V and 9 bases from J, the junction contained 4 bases not matched to a gene. The CDR3 protein is CASSDGQGGSPLHF. Here the CDR3 DNA reads TGTGCCAGCAGTGATGGACAGGGAGGTTCACCCCTCCACTTT.

As DNA, the CDR3 is TGTGCCAGCAGCGGATTAGCGCAAGAGACCCAGTACTTC. Its translation: CASSGLAQETQYF. The V and J genes are TRBV6-1 and TRBJ2-5; tentative D call: TRBD2 (5 bases). CDR1 MNHNS and CDR2 SASEGT come from the germline V gene. The CDR3 contains 13 residues. V shed 6 bases and J shed 2 bases, with 10 bases lying between them.

V is TRBV6-8 and J is TRBJ2-2; the D is unclear. The V end was cut by 4 bases, the J end by 5 bases, with 14 bases between. The V gene's germline CDR1 is MNHGY and CDR2 SAAAGT. The CDR3 contains 15 residues. DNA of the CDR3: TGTGCCAGCAGTTCCAGGTTCCTGATGACCGGGGAGCTGTTTTTT. Its translation: CASSSRFLMTGELFF.

V usage is TRBV30 and J usage is TRBJ1-6; no clear D gene. Germline values: CDR1 GTSNPN, CDR2 SVGIG (reference sequence). V dropped 4 bases and J dropped 7 bases, with 8 bases sitting between them. CDR3 length equals 12 residues. DNA of the CDR3: TGTGCCTGGAATTCAGAAAATTCACCCCTCCACTTT. Its protein is CAWNSENSPLHF.

CDR3 region: CASSPNSGSWGNTQYF. DNA for the CDR3: TGTGCCAGCAGCCCAAATAGCGGGAGTTGGGGGAATACGCAGTATTTT. This chain joins TRBV7-2 and TRBJ2-3; 9 bases are a match to TRBD2. The V gene's germline CDR1 is SGHTA and CDR2 FQGNSA. Trimming took 5 bases from V and 7 from J; bases not matched to a gene: 13. The CDR3 has 16 residues. The full variable domain, in which reference TRBV7-2 and TRBJ2-3 provide the parts outside the CDR3, is GAGVSQSPSNKVTEKGKDVELRCDPISGHTALYWYRQSLGQGLEFLIYFQGNSAPDKSGLPSDRFSAERTGGSVSTLTIQRTQQEDSAVYLCASSPNSGSWGNTQYFGPGTRLTVL.

The V call is TRBV5-1, the J call TRBJ2-5; perhaps TRBD1 as D (6 bases). This CDR3 has 14 residues. Trimming took 2 bases from V and 5 from J, leaving 13 bases between them. Germline V gives CDR1 SGHRS, CDR2 YFSETQ. CDR3 in DNA: TGCGCCAGCAGCTTCGGGCAGGGGCGGGAGACCCAGTACTTC. Amino acid sequence: CASSFGQGRETQYF.

This chain connects TRBV19 to TRBJ1-5; D might be TRBD1 (5 bases). Germline CDR1 and CDR2: LNHDA and SQIVND (reference sequence). This CDR3 spans 16 amino acids. Trimming removed 2 bases from V and 2 bases from J, with 13 bases in between. CDR3 amino acids: CASSISQGGGNQPQHF. The CDR3 DNA reads TGTGCCAGTAGTATATCCCAGGGCGGAGGCAATCAGCCCCAGCATTTT.

J is TRBJ1-1 and V is TRBV2; no firm D call. From germline, CDR1 is SNHLY and CDR2 FYNNEI. V shed 1 base and J shed 11 bases, with 8 bases lying between them. The CDR3 consists of 11 residues. The chain's CDR3 is CASSEVNRAFF. CDR3 bases: TGTGCCAGCAGTGAAGTAAACCGGGCTTTCTTT.

The count of this clone is one. The rearrangement joins TRBV5-1 to TRBJ2-1; D may be TRBD1 (5 bases). V dropped 5 bases and J dropped 6 bases, with 9 bases sitting between them. Germline CDR1 and CDR2: SGHRS and YFSETQ. This CDR3 is 12 amino acids long. In DNA, the CDR3 is TGCGCCAGCAGACTTGGGGCCAATGAGCAGTTCTTC. Its translation is CASRLGANEQFF.

This clone appeared a single time. The conserved final phenylalanine or tryptophan is absent from the CDR3, which likely points to a read error. The DNA is left out, because the CDR3 cannot be placed on it with certainty; the CDR3 is given as TCRdb lists it. This chain connects TRBV2 to TRBJ2-7; whether TRBD2, the table's D call, matches the DNA was not checked. The CDR3 is 12 amino acids long, termini counted. Germline V gene lookup returns CDR1 SNHLY and CDR2 FYNNEI. The CDR3 reads CASSEAPSGGLP.

The chain has TRBV5-1 and TRBJ2-2; maybe TRBD2 (6 bases). Germline V gene data show CDR1 as SGHRS and CDR2 as YFSETQ. The length of the CDR3 is 14 residues. Trimming left V 3 bases short and J 5 bases short, with 11 bases between. CDR3 region: CASSSRGGTGELFF. DNA for the CDR3: TGCGCCAGCAGCTCCCGAGGAGGGACCGGGGAGCTGTTTTTT. Based on the CDR3 plus reference TRBV5-1 and TRBJ2-2, the full variable domain is KAGVTQTPRYLIKTRGQQVTLSCSPISGHRSVSWYQQTPGQGLQFLFEYFSETQRNKGNFPGRFSGRQFSNSRSEMNVSTLELGDSALYLCASSSRGGTGELFFGEGSRLTVL.

This clone was observed a single time. The chain links TRBV6-5 to TRBJ2-1; tentatively, D is TRBD1 (7 bases). Looked up from germline, CDR1 is MNHEY and CDR2 is SVGAGI. The V end lost 3 bases, the J end lost 4 bases, and 13 bases lay between the germline ends. The CDR3 totals 15 residues. The CDR3 coding sequence is TGTGCCAGCAGTTATGCAGGGGGGAGATACAATGAGCAGTTCTTC. It encodes CASSYAGGRYNEQFF.

J is TRBJ1-2 and V is TRBV5-6; possible D gene TRBD1, 6 bases. The CDR3 is 13 residues long. The germline gives CDR1 SGHDT, CDR2 YYEEEE. The V and J ends lost 0 bases and 7 bases respectively, with 10 bases between them. CDR3 sequence reads: CASSLDREGGYTF. As DNA, the CDR3 is TGTGCCAGCAGCTTGGACAGGGAGGGTGGCTACACCTTC.

V is TRBV7-2 and J is TRBJ2-5, with 10 bases fitting TRBD1. The V gene's germline CDR1 is SGHTA and CDR2 FQGNSA. V lost 5 bases and J lost 7; bases outside the gene matches: 13. The CDR3 length is 16 residues. The chain's CDR3 is CASSPTGTGVIGTQYF. The CDR3 nucleotides are TGTGCCAGCAGCCCGACCGGGACAGGGGTAATTGGGACCCAGTACTTC.

The chain uses TRBV6-5 and TRBJ2-5; possible D gene TRBD1, 6 bases. The end of the DNA is better explained by TRBJ2-7, so the J call may be wrong. There are 15 residues in the CDR3. CDR1 MNHEY and CDR2 SVGAGI come from the germline V gene. The DNA for the CDR3 is TGTGCCAGCAGTTCCCGGACAGACAGCTCCTACGAGCAGTACTTC. It translates to CASSSRTDSSYEQYF.

The chain couples TRBV2 to TRBJ1-1; D might be TRBD1 (5 bases). The CDR3 is made up of 16 amino acids. Trimming took 6 bases from V and 5 from J, leaving 22 bases between them. The germline V gene has CDR1 SNHLY and CDR2 FYNNEI. The CDR3 is CASSGSWALRGTEAFF. The CDR3 DNA reads TGTGCCAGCAGCGGTTCCTGGGCCCTGCGGGGGACTGAAGCTTTCTTT.

The chain couples TRBV2 to TRBJ2-3, with unresolved D. CDR1 and CDR2 from the germline V gene are SNHLY and FYNNEI. CDR3 size: 13 residues. Trimming cost V 2 bases and J 8 bases, with 11 bases left between them. The CDR3 DNA sequence: TGTGCCAGCAGTGAAACCGAAGCGAGTACGCAGTATTTT. It is translated as CASSETEASTQYF.

The chain uses TRBV19 and TRBJ2-1; no clear D gene. Germline V gene lookup returns CDR1 LNHDA and CDR2 SQIVND (reference sequence). V lost 3 bases to trimming and J lost 4 bases, with 16 bases between them. The CDR3 runs to 16 residues. The CDR3 bases are TGTGCCAGTAGTATTTGGTCCCCGGCCGGGTACAATGAGCAGTTCTTC. It specifies CASSIWSPAGYNEQFF.

The chain has TRBV10-3 and TRBJ2-3, with D perhaps matching TRBD2 (5 bases). Germline V gene lookup returns CDR1 ENHRY and CDR2 SYGVKD. V was clipped by 8 bases and J by 1 base, with 13 bases between them. This CDR3 contains 14 residues. The CDR3 spells CAISRTGGTDTQYF. The CDR3 DNA follows: TGTGCCATCTCCCGCACCGGGGGCACAGATACGCAGTATTTT.

The rearrangement links TRBV6-5 to TRBJ2-5, with TRBD2 matching 8 bases. J lost 5 bases, V lost 6 bases, and 8 bases had no gene match. CDR1 MNHEY and CDR2 SVGAGI come from the germline V gene. The length of the CDR3 is 14 residues. The CDR3 nucleotides are TGTGCCAGCAGGCTCTTAGCGGGGCGGGAGACCCAGTACTTC. Translating gives CASRLLAGRETQYF.

As DNA, the CDR3 is TGTGCCAGCAGCTCAAATCTGGGGGAGGTTCGGGAGACCCAGTACTTC. This translates into CASSSNLGEVRETQYF. This chain joins TRBV7-9 and TRBJ2-5, with D perhaps matching TRBD2 (6 bases). The ends were cut back, 4 bases at V and 5 bases at J, with 20 bases in the middle. The germline V gene encodes CDR1 SEHNR and CDR2 FQNEAQ (reference sequence). The length of the CDR3 is 16 residues.